This record looks at one T cell receptor (beta chain) sequence and its context. The antigen remains unidentified. This sample is part of a study of cytomegalovirus exposure and HLA in healthy donors. Study summary: Among the roughly 430 genotyped donors, around 85% were placed in the Caucasian-associated ancestry cluster.

Study results and caveats: In vitro assays verified that a few CMV-associated chains recognized CMV antigens specifically. There were some public TCRs occurring in many donors, but most TCR sequences were rare.

Primers: 60 Vbeta forward and 13 Jbeta reverse. Data came from immunoSEQ multiplex PCR; TCRdb stores just in-frame clones and leaves some out. The sample includes about 110,000 clones, around 80% seen only once; the top ten take about 2.5%. V dropped 5 bases and J dropped 3; count of bases not matched to a gene: 4. Germline V lookup: CDR1 KGHSH, CDR2 LQKENI. The CDR3 loop spans 14 amino acids. The study sampled nominally healthy donors, though unrecorded immune exposures were likely. This chain joins TRBV18 and TRBJ1-3; TRBD1 matches at 7 bases. Sequencing was performed on PBMCs. The receptor's source is a man aged 25-45 years in good health and CMV-seropositive. The CDR3: CASSERQGGNTIYF. The CDR3, as DNA: TGTGCCAGCTCAGAACGACAGGGTGGAAACACCATATATTTT.